These 6 T cell receptor beta chains came from one sample sequenced in a study of blood T cell repertoires in COVID-19. The table came from immunoSEQ multiplex PCR; TCRdb's copy has only in-frame clones and leaves some out. The table has roughly 280,000 clones, 80% to 90% seen once. Sequencing was performed on PBMCs or T cells enriched from blood (not recorded which). The source is a woman in her late teens or twenties who had recovered from COVID-19.

This clone was counted a single time. V gene TRBV14 combines with J gene TRBJ2-1; TRBD2 agrees at 8 bases. The trim removed 4 bases at V and 9 bases at J, leaving 2 bases unmatched. Germline V lookup: CDR1 SGHDN, CDR2 FVKESK. The CDR3 runs to 12 residues. The CDR3, as DNA: TGTGCCAGCAGCCCCGCGGGAGGTGAGCAGTTCTTC. Translated: CASSPAGGEQFF.

This clone was counted a single time. The chain employs TRBV28 and TRBJ2-7; 8 nucleotides agree with TRBD1. Germline trimming cut 5 bases from V and 5 bases from J; bases unmatched to any gene: 8. The CDR3 sequence is 14 residues long. CDR1 is MDHEN, CDR2 SYDVKM, per germline. The CDR3 sequence is CASSLGQGINEQYF. Written as DNA, the CDR3 is TGTGCCAGCAGTCTCGGACAGGGAATTAACGAGCAGTACTTC.

The chain has TRBV7-8 and TRBJ2-5, with TRBD2 matching over 15 bases. J gave up 2 bases and V 2 bases, and 3 bases lay outside the gene matches. The CDR3 contains 17 residues. Germline V gene sequence: CDR1 SGHVS, CDR2 FQNEAQ. The CDR3 region is CASSLHGLAGGQETQYF. CDR3 nucleotides: TGTGCCAGCAGCTTACACGGACTAGCGGGGGGGCAAGAGACCCAGTACTTC.

The chain links TRBV13 to TRBJ1-4; TRBD1 agrees at 7 bases. The trim removed 4 bases at V and 2 bases at J, leaving 4 bases unmatched. The V gene's germline CDR1 is PRHDT and CDR2 FYEKMQ (reference sequence). The CDR3 covers 15 residues. The CDR3 protein is CASSYRRGTNEKLFF. DNA of the CDR3: TGTGCCAGCAGCTACCGCAGGGGGACTAATGAAAAACTGTTTTTT.

CDR3 nucleotides: TGCGCCAGCAATTTTCGGGACAGGGACACTGAAGCTTTCTTT. Translation gives CASNFRDRDTEAFF. The chain combines TRBV5-1 with TRBJ1-1; 9 bases fit TRBD1. CDR3 length: 14 residues. V lost 6 bases to trimming and J lost 3 bases; unmatched junction nucleotides: 6. Germline CDR1 SGHRS, CDR2 YFSETQ.

This chain connects TRBV10-3 to TRBJ2-3; 12 bases fit TRBD2. Trimming at V came to 5 bases and at J to 2 bases, leaving 5 bases not matched to a gene. CDR1 and CDR2 (germline): ENHRY, SYGVKD. The CDR3 has 16 residues. CDR3 DNA sequence: TGTGCCATCAGTCCCGGACTAGCGGGGTTCACAGATACGCAGTATTTT. Its translation: CAISPGLAGFTDTQYF.